This entry lists 8 T cell receptor beta chains sequenced from one sample in a study of blood T cell repertoires in COVID-19. Data came from immunoSEQ multiplex PCR; TCRdb stores just in-frame clones and leaves some out. The sample lists approximately 60,000 clones; approximately 84% were seen once. The specimen sequenced was peripheral blood. Receptors originate from a man over 45 with active COVID-19.

This clone was picked up a small number of times. This CDR3 reads CASSFRDSAYEQYF. Here the CDR3 DNA reads TGTGCCAGCAGCTTCCGGGACAGTGCCTACGAGCAGTACTTC. The chain carries TRBV5-6 and TRBJ2-7; TRBD1 aligns across 7 bases. This CDR3 has 14 residues. CDR1 is SGHDT, CDR2 YYEEEE, per germline. J gave up 2 bases and V 2 bases, and 4 bases lay outside the gene matches.

The J gene is TRBJ1-5, the V gene TRBV18, with D tentatively TRBD1 (5 bases). V shed 0 bases and J shed 2 bases, with 11 bases lying between them. The CDR3 has 16 residues. Germline V CDR1 and CDR2: KGHSH, LQKENI. CDR3 sequence: CASSPPREVGNQPQHF. The CDR3, as DNA: TGTGCCAGCTCACCACCCAGGGAGGTAGGCAATCAGCCCCAGCATTTT.

V is TRBV2 and J is TRBJ2-7; 10 bases agree with TRBD2. The germline gives CDR1 SNHLY, CDR2 FYNNEI. CDR3 length: 13 amino acids. Germline trimming cut 7 bases from V and 6 bases from J; bases unmatched to any gene: 6. CDR3 DNA sequence: TGTGCCAGCAAGTCTAGCGGGAGAAGCGAGCAGTACTTC. Its translation is CASKSSGRSEQYF. Filled out from reference TRBV2 and TRBJ2-7, the complete variable domain reads EPEVTQTPSHQVTQMGQEVILRCVPISNHLYFYWYRQILGQKVEFLVSFYNNEISEKSEIFDDQFSVERPDGSNFTLKIRSTKLEDSAMYFCASKSSGRSEQYFGPGTRLTVT.

The chain employs TRBV3-1 (or the pseudogene TRBV3-2) and TRBJ2-7; 7 bases line up with TRBD2. With V trimmed by 1 base and J by 13 bases, 16 bases remained unmatched. The CDR3 consists of 15 residues. The V gene's germline CDR1 is LGHDT and CDR2 YNNKEL (reference sequence). CDR3 sequence reads: CASSQGPPTGGPNYF. The CDR3 DNA reads as TGTGCCAGCAGCCAAGGCCCGCCAACGGGAGGCCCCAATTACTTC.

This clone came up many times. The chain is built from TRBV9 and TRBJ2-7, with TRBD1 matching over 9 bases. Trimming removed 3 bases from V and 5 bases from J; junction bases left unmatched: 9. The germline V gene encodes CDR1 SGDLS and CDR2 YYNGEE. CDR3 size: 15 residues. CDR3 sequence: CASSAPGQGANEQYF. CDR3 bases: TGTGCCAGCAGCGCGCCGGGACAGGGAGCGAACGAGCAGTACTTC. The whole variable domain, remainder taken from reference TRBV9 and TRBJ2-7, is DSGVTQTPKHLITATGQRVTLRCSPRSGDLSVYWYQQSLDQGLQFLIQYYNGEERAKGNILERFSAQQFPDLHSELNLSSLELGDSALYFCASSAPGQGANEQYFGPGTRLTVT.

The chain recombines TRBV3-1 (or the pseudogene TRBV3-2) with TRBJ2-1, with D uncertain. The germline V gene has CDR1 LGHDT and CDR2 YNNKEL (reference sequence). This CDR3 spans 13 amino acids. With 1 base removed from V and 7 bases from J, the gap between germline ends came to 8 bases. The CDR3 region has the DNA TGTGCCAGCAGCCAAGTTGACGGGAATGAGCAGTTCTTC. Its protein is CASSQVDGNEQFF.

Only one count was recorded for this clone. This chain connects TRBV7-9 to TRBJ2-7; D not certain. In germline, CDR1 is SEHNR, CDR2 FQNEAQ (reference sequence). The CDR3 contains 13 residues. V was trimmed by 2 bases and J by 2 bases, leaving 7 bases between them. This CDR3 reads CASSLQVTYEQYF. The DNA for the CDR3 is TGTGCCAGCAGCTTACAGGTGACCTACGAGCAGTACTTC. The variable domain in full, completed from reference TRBV7-9 and TRBJ2-7, reads DTGVSQNPRHKITKRGQNVTFRCDPISEHNRLYWYRQTLGQGPEFLTYFQNEAQLEKSRLLSDRFSAERPKGSFSTLEIQRTEQGDSAMYLCASSLQVTYEQYFGPGTRLTVT.

CDR3 sequence reads: CATSEGTGGGYTF. The CDR3 nucleotides are TGTGCCACCAGTGAAGGGACAGGGGGAGGCTACACCTTC. V and J are TRBV24-1 and TRBJ1-2; 11 nucleotides match TRBD1. J lost 8 bases, V lost 4 bases, and 2 bases had no gene match. The CDR3 consists of 13 residues. Per germline, CDR1 KGHDR and CDR2 SFDVKD.